The present T cell receptor (beta chain) was sequenced within a study of CD8 T cells in Susac syndrome. Random hexamers served to reverse transcribe roughly 0.45 to 1 ug RNA. The immunoSEQ assay covered 54 Vbeta and 13 Jbeta segments for CDR3. TCRdb reanalysed the immunoSEQ multiplex PCR reads using MiXCR and keeps one entry per CDR3 protein. The sample contains over 100,000 distinct CDR3 sequences, around 90% of which appear only once. With 3 bases removed from V and 4 bases from J, the gap between germline ends came to 10 bases. The CDR3 runs to 13 residues. From germline, CDR1 is SGHRS and CDR2 YFSETQ.

This receptor was taken from a human donor in good health. V usage is TRBV5-1 and J usage is TRBJ2-5, with D maybe TRBD1 (6 bases). Sequences were obtained from CD4+ T cells from PBMCs. CDR3 bases: TGCGCCAGCAGCTCCGGACAGACAGAGACCCAGTACTTC. This encodes CASSSGQTETQYF.